There are a few counts of the clone carrying this TCR beta chain. In the original workflow: Estimation of nucleated cell counts was performed using reference gene primer amplification. Produced via immunoSEQ multiplex PCR; TCRdb's table is partial and in-frame only. V and J calls plus clone size are reproduced from that table; the DNA served to infer D and trimming. The sample contains fewer than 45,000 clones, about nine tenths of which appear only once. These data are taken from a study of blood T cell repertoires in COVID-19. The overall study: Some COVID-19 samples were acute and others convalescent; all came from the United States, Italy and Spain. From T cells, B-cell-depleted T cells, or PBMCs came the material, which was cDNA or gDNA.

Sequenced: peripheral blood. The clonotype was recovered from a human donor in a cohort sampled during active COVID-19.

The CDR3 DNA reads as TGTGCCACCAGTGACCTCAGGTATACTCAGGGGACCGGGGAGCTGTTTTTT. This translates into CATSDLRYTQGTGELFF. The chain uses TRBV24-1 and TRBJ2-2; tentative D call: TRBD1 (6 bases). The CDR3 consists of 17 residues. Germline V gene lookup returns CDR1 KGHDR and CDR2 SFDVKD. The germline V and J ends were trimmed by 4 bases and 5 bases, with 19 bases remaining between them.